This T cell receptor (beta chain) was captured in a study of T cells after yellow fever vaccination. Broader study findings: The appearance of a small share of clonotypes in both CD4 and CD8 compartments was observed. Abundant contaminating clonotypes from the bulk population could appear in FACS-sorted repertoires.

Comments on this clonotype: Its antigen is still unknown.

J lost 2 bases, V lost 4 bases, and 8 bases had no gene match. Germline CDR1 is SGHVS and CDR2 is FQNEAQ. The CDR3 is 17 amino acids. For TCR, cDNA came from 5'RACE template switching, which added a universal primer site and UMIs. MiXCR was run by TCRdb on the 5' RACE reads, yielding one entry per CDR3 protein. The top ten clones hold about 3.7% of a sample with a few hundred thousand distinct CDR3 sequences, around 8.6% of them seen once. The rearrangement joins TRBV7-8 to TRBJ1-1, with TRBD1 matching 12 bases. This clonotype originated in a man in his late teens or twenties who received the YFV17D yellow fever vaccine. The specimen was CD4+ T cells sorted from PBMCs, collected 5 days after the yellow fever booster vaccination. The CDR3 is CASSSRQGQGANTEAFF. CDR3 bases: TGTGCCAGCAGCTCAAGGCAGGGACAGGGGGCTAACACTGAAGCTTTCTTT.